This passage covers 5 T cell receptor beta chains from one sample sequenced in a study of blood T cell repertoires in COVID-19. The assay was immunoSEQ multiplex PCR, and TCRdb's table has in-frame clones only and misses some. The data hold just under 250,000 clones, with around 89% observed a single time. What was sequenced was PBMCs or T cells enriched from blood (not recorded which). These receptors all stem from a woman aged 25 to 39 who had recovered from COVID-19.

This sequence joins TRBV11-2 and TRBJ2-5; D is unclear. Germline V lookup: CDR1 SGHAT, CDR2 FQNNGV. CDR3 length equals 13 residues. V shed 2 bases and J shed 5 bases, with 9 bases lying between them. Here the CDR3 reads CASSLTLSETQYF. The CDR3 bases are TGTGCCAGCAGCTTAACTTTATCTGAGACCCAGTACTTC.

This clone was counted a single time. V is TRBV18 and J is TRBJ1-5; 10 bases match TRBD1. V was clipped by 3 bases and J by 3 bases; unmatched bases: 11. This CDR3 comprises 18 residues. Germline values: CDR1 KGHSH, CDR2 LQKENI. The CDR3 sequence is CASSPNSPGQGNNQPQHF. For the CDR3, the DNA is TGTGCCAGCTCACCTAATTCCCCGGGACAGGGGAACAATCAGCCCCAGCATTTT.

A note on this clone: The same CDR3 arises from other DNA sequences in this sample as well. The V and J genes are TRBV30 and TRBJ1-3; D unclear. The CDR3 is 13 amino acids. Trimming stripped 0 bases from V and 4 bases from J, with 7 bases between. The germline V gene has CDR1 GTSNPN and CDR2 SVGIG (reference sequence). The CDR3: CAWSVLGGNTIYF. For the CDR3, the DNA is TGTGCCTGGAGTGTACTAGGCGGAAACACCATATATTTT.

The V and J genes are TRBV30 and TRBJ1-4; D is uncertain. The ends were cut back, 4 bases at V and 13 bases at J, with 10 bases in the middle. Per germline, CDR1 GTSNPN and CDR2 SVGIG (reference sequence). The CDR3 is 10 residues long. The CDR3 nucleotides read TGTGCCTGGATCCTAGGCAGACTGTTTTTT. Encoded protein: CAWILGRLFF.

This clone was found once. The chain recombines TRBV30 with TRBJ1-2; D may be TRBD1 (6 bases). The ends were cut back, 4 bases at V and 4 bases at J, with 25 bases in the middle. The CDR3 sequence is 17 residues long. In germline, CDR1 is GTSNPN, CDR2 SVGIG (reference sequence). The CDR3 coding sequence is TGTGCCTGGATAGGGGGGCAGGGAGGGAGCCTGGGCTATGGCTACACCTTC. As protein: CAWIGGQGGSLGYGYTF.